A selection of T cell receptor beta chains follows, all from one sample in a study of memory CD4+ T cells and cytomegalovirus serostatus. Clones were sequenced by immunoSEQ multiplex PCR, and TCRdb holds only the in-frame ones, with some missing. The table lists under 65,000 clones, under 80% of them singletons. The sample was memory CD4+ T cells from blood. Receptors were obtained from an adult in good health and CMV-seronegative. Each CDR3 is given with its conserved first and last residue. A D gene is named only where the DNA matches it firmly. Part of the rows lack a size; the others show once, few, many or a class for expanded clones.

J: TRBJ1-5
V: TRBV30
size: .
D: TRBD1
CDR3: CAWSADRGRAQPQHF
DNA: TGTGCCTGGAGTGCAGACAGGGGGCGAGCTCAGCCCCAGCATTTT

J: TRBJ2-1
V: TRBV5-1
size: .
D: .
CDR3: CASSLGAREYNEQFF
DNA: TGCGCCAGCAGCTTAGGGGCTAGGGAGTACAATGAGCAGTTCTTC

J: TRBJ2-6
V: TRBV10-3
size: .
D: .
CDR3: CAISVNGSSGANVLTF
DNA: TGTGCCATCAGTGTAAACGGGTCGTCTGGGGCCAACGTCCTGACTTTC

J: TRBJ2-7
V: TRBV19
size: once
D: .
CDR3: CASSRSGGGTYEQYF
DNA: TGTGCCAGTAGTCGATCTGGGGGGGGCACGTACGAGCAGTACTTC

J: TRBJ1-2
V: TRBV19
size: .
D: TRBD1
CDR3: CASSISGTGVVYGYTF
DNA: TGTGCCAGTAGTATCAGCGGGACAGGTGTTGTCTATGGCTACACCTTC

J: TRBJ1-5
V: TRBV7-8
size: .
D: .
CDR3: CASSLAEHRVKHF
DNA: TGTGCCAGCAGCTTAGCCGAACACAGGGTGAAGCATTTT

J: TRBJ1-5
V: TRBV5-8
size: .
D: TRBD1
CDR3: CASSRTGSGQPQHF
DNA: TGTGCCAGCAGCCGGACAGGGTCGGGTCAGCCCCAGCATTTT

J: TRBJ2-2
V: TRBV6-1
size: .
D: .
CDR3: CASSWENGELFF
DNA: TGTGCCAGCAGCTGGGAGAACGGGGAGCTGTTTTTT

J: TRBJ1-1
V: TRBV19
size: .
D: .
CDR3: CASSIATGPGRLMNTEAFF
DNA: TGTGCCAGTAGTATAGCTACAGGTCCGGGTCGCCTAATGAACACTGAAGCTTTCTTT

J: TRBJ1-3
V: TRBV7-9
size: few
D: .
CDR3: CASSLASASSGNTIYF
DNA: TGTGCCAGCAGCTTAGCCTCTGCGAGCTCTGGAAACACCATATATTTT

J: TRBJ2-7
V: TRBV5-6
size: .
D: TRBD2
CDR3: CASSSSGRGAYEQYF
DNA: TGTGCCAGCAGCTCTAGCGGGAGGGGGGCCTACGAGCAGTACTTC

J: TRBJ1-2
V: TRBV28
size: .
D: TRBD1
CDR3: CASRGDRYYGYTF
DNA: TGTGCCAGCAGGGGGGACAGATACTATGGCTACACCTTC

J: TRBJ1-5
V: TRBV30
size: .
D: TRBD1
CDR3: CAWSEGTAYQPQHF
DNA: TGTGCCTGGTCGGAAGGGACAGCTTATCAGCCCCAGCATTTT

J: TRBJ2-2
V: TRBV11-2
size: .
D: .
CDR3: CASSPGGNTGELFF
DNA: TGTGCCAGCAGCCCCGGTGGGAACACCGGGGAGCTGTTTTTT

J: TRBJ2-7
V: TRBV10-3
size: .
D: .
CDR3: CAISNRGQTSYEQYF
DNA: TGTGCCATCAGCAATCGAGGGCAGACCTCCTACGAGCAGTACTTC

J: TRBJ1-1
V: TRBV28
size: .
D: .
CDR3: CASTASRFTEAFF
DNA: TGTGCCAGCACTGCATCGCGCTTCACTGAAGCTTTCTTT

J: TRBJ2-1
V: TRBV7-3
size: .
D: TRBD2
CDR3: CASSQGVAGGHNEQFF
DNA: TGTGCCAGCAGCCAAGGGGTAGCGGGAGGCCACAATGAGCAGTTCTTC

J: TRBJ2-7
V: TRBV5-5
size: .
D: .
CDR3: CASSLDRVVAEQYF
DNA: TGTGCCAGCAGCTTGGACAGGGTTGTAGCCGAGCAGTACTTC

J: TRBJ2-5
V: TRBV19
size: .
D: TRBD2
CDR3: CASSIPGLAGETQYF
DNA: TGTGCCAGTAGTATACCGGGACTAGCGGGAGAGACCCAGTACTTC

J: TRBJ2-4
V: TRBV18
size: .
D: .
CDR3: CASSPAGSLAKNIQYF
DNA: TGTGCCAGCTCACCTGCCGGGAGTTTAGCCAAAAACATTCAGTACTTC

J: TRBJ1-5
V: TRBV10-3
size: .
D: TRBD1
CDR3: CAISSSETGGQPQHF
DNA: TGTGCCATCAGTTCTTCCGAGACAGGGGGTCAGCCCCAGCATTTT

J: TRBJ2-1
V: TRBV25-1
size: .
D: TRBD1
CDR3: CASSELGQGAFNEQFF
DNA: TGTGCCAGCAGTGAATTGGGGCAGGGGGCGTTCAATGAGCAGTTCTTC

J: TRBJ1-5
V: TRBV28
size: .
D: TRBD1
CDR3: CASRDTGQGDIRNQPQHF
DNA: TGTGCCAGCAGGGATACGGGACAGGGAGACATTCGCAATCAGCCCCAGCATTTT

J: TRBJ2-1
V: TRBV5-1
size: .
D: TRBD2
CDR3: CASSLKRGTYNEQFF
DNA: TGCGCCAGCAGCCTGAAGCGGGGAACCTACAATGAGCAGTTCTTC

J: TRBJ2-7
V: TRBV28
size: .
D: TRBD1
CDR3: CASSTTGAYEQYF
DNA: TGTGCCAGCAGCACTACAGGGGCCTACGAGCAGTACTTC

J: TRBJ2-2
V: TRBV28
size: .
D: .
CDR3: CASIHGSAGELFF
DNA: TGTGCCAGCATACACGGATCGGCCGGGGAGCTGTTTTTT

J: TRBJ1-4
V: TRBV6-1
size: .
D: .
CDR3: CASSERGDTYEKLFF
DNA: TGTGCCAGCAGTGAAAGGGGGGACACTTATGAAAAACTGTTTTTT

J: TRBJ1-1
V: TRBV19
size: .
D: .
CDR3: CASSIVANTEAFF
DNA: TGTGCCAGTAGTATAGTGGCGAACACTGAAGCTTTCTTT

J: TRBJ2-3
V: TRBV11-3
size: .
D: .
CDR3: CASSPRFTDTQYF
DNA: TGTGCCAGCAGCCCCCGGTTCACAGATACGCAGTATTTT

J: TRBJ2-5
V: TRBV28
size: .
D: TRBD1
CDR3: CASSFLRGPQETQYF
DNA: TGTGCCAGCAGTTTCCTCAGGGGGCCCCAAGAGACCCAGTACTTC

J: TRBJ2-2
V: TRBV6-5
size: .
D: TRBD2
CDR3: CASTPGLANTGELFF
DNA: TGTGCCAGCACCCCGGGACTAGCGAACACCGGGGAGCTGTTTTTT

J: TRBJ2-4
V: TRBV6-1
size: few
D: TRBD2
CDR3: CASSEGTSGSERNIQYF
DNA: TGTGCCAGCAGTGAAGGGACTAGCGGGAGTGAGAGGAACATTCAGTACTTC

J: TRBJ2-1
V: TRBV7-2
size: .
D: TRBD2
CDR3: CASSSPSGTSGYNEQFF
DNA: TGTGCCAGCAGCTCCCCCTCCGGGACTAGCGGGTACAATGAGCAGTTCTTC

J: TRBJ2-7
V: TRBV2
size: .
D: TRBD1
CDR3: CASSSPTGVTSYEQYF
DNA: TGTGCCAGCAGTTCGCCTACAGGGGTCACCTCCTACGAGCAGTACTTC

J: TRBJ2-7
V: TRBV13
size: .
D: TRBD2
CDR3: CASSFQASGRGVYEQYF
DNA: TGTGCCAGCAGCTTCCAGGCTAGCGGGAGAGGGGTCTACGAGCAGTACTTC

J: TRBJ1-3
V: TRBV7-9
size: .
D: .
CDR3: CASSLRSGVTIYF
DNA: TGTGCCAGCAGCTTACGCAGCGGTGTTACCATATATTTT

J: TRBJ2-5
V: TRBV9
size: once
D: .
CDR3: CASSATSGSWGETQYF
DNA: TGTGCCAGCAGCGCTACCTCCGGGAGTTGGGGAGAGACCCAGTACTTC

J: TRBJ2-2
V: TRBV5-4
size: few
D: .
CDR3: CASSTKRANTGELFF
DNA: TGTGCCAGCAGCACCAAGCGGGCGAACACCGGGGAGCTGTTTTTT

J: TRBJ2-5
V: TRBV2
size: .
D: TRBD1
CDR3: CASRGPTGMVETQYF
DNA: TGTGCCAGCAGGGGACCGACAGGGATGGTAGAGACCCAGTACTTC

J: TRBJ2-1
V: TRBV18
size: once
D: .
CDR3: CASSPPGLDYYNEQFF
DNA: TGTGCCAGCTCACCACCGGGACTGGACTACTACAATGAGCAGTTCTTC

J: TRBJ2-7
V: TRBV6-1
size: .
D: TRBD1
CDR3: CASSEPTGRMDEQYF
DNA: TGTGCCAGCAGTGAACCGACAGGGCGTATGGACGAGCAGTACTTC

J: TRBJ1-2
V: TRBV30
size: .
D: .
CDR3: CACGQSVGYTF
DNA: TGTGCCTGTGGACAGAGTGTTGGCTACACCTTC

J: TRBJ2-3
V: TRBV2
size: .
D: .
CDR3: CASSTNAGTDTQYF
DNA: TGTGCCAGCAGTACAAATGCTGGCACAGATACGCAGTATTTT

J: TRBJ2-1
V: TRBV7-2
size: once
D: TRBD2
CDR3: CASSPQAGEGYNEQFF
DNA: TGTGCCAGCAGCCCCCAAGCGGGAGAGGGCTACAATGAGCAGTTCTTC

J: TRBJ2-1
V: TRBV28
size: .
D: .
CDR3: CASRASGPGARYNEQFF
DNA: TGTGCCAGCAGGGCCAGCGGTCCGGGAGCCCGCTACAATGAGCAGTTCTTC

J: TRBJ2-7
V: TRBV28
size: .
D: TRBD2
CDR3: CASSPPGASGIYPYF
DNA: TGTGCCAGCAGTCCCCCGGGGGCTAGCGGGATTTATCCGTACTTC

J: TRBJ2-5
V: TRBV27
size: once
D: .
CDR3: CASSLGRQQETQYF
DNA: TGTGCCAGCAGTTTAGGGCGTCAGCAAGAGACCCAGTACTTC

J: TRBJ2-3
V: TRBV5-6
size: .
D: .
CDR3: CASTRPLTDTQYF
DNA: TGTGCCAGCACCAGACCGCTCACAGATACGCAGTATTTT